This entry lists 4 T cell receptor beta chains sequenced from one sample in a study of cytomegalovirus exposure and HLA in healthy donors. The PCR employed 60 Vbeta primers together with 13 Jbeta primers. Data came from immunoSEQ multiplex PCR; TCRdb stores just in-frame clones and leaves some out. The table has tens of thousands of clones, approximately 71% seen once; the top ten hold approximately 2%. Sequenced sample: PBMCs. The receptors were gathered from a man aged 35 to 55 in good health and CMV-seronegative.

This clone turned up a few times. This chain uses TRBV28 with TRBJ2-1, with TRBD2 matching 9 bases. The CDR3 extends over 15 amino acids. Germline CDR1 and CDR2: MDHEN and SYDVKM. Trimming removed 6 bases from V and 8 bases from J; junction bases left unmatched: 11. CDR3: CASRAGGSRVHEQFF. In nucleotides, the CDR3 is TGTGCCAGCAGGGCGGGGGGGAGTAGGGTCCATGAGCAGTTCTTC.

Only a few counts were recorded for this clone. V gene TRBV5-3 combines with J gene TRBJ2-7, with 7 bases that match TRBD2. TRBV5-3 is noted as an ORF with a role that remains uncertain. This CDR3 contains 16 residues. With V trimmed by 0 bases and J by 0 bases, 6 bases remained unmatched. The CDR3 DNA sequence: TGTGCCAGAAGCTTGGCTGGGAGGGAAAGCTCCTACGAGCAGTACTTC. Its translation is CARSLAGRESSYEQYF.

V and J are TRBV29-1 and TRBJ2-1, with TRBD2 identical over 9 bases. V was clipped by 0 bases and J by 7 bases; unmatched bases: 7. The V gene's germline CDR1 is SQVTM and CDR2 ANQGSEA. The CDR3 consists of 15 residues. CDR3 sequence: CSVEDIEREVNEQFF. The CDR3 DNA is TGCAGCGTTGAAGATATCGAGCGGGAGGTAAATGAGCAGTTCTTC.

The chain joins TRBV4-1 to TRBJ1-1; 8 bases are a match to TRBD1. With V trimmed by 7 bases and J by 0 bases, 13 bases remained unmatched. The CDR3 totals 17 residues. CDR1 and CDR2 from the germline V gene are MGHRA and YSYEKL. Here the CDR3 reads CASTQSLGQGLNTEAFF. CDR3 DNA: TGCGCCAGCACCCAGTCCCTCGGACAGGGTCTGAACACTGAAGCTTTCTTT.